The entry below describes one T cell receptor (beta chain). Assay used: immunoSEQ multiplex PCR; TCRdb lists only in-frame clones, some missing. The table has 53,000 or so clones, 65% to 85% seen once. This sample is drawn from a study of blood T cell repertoires in COVID-19. Across the whole study: Specimens from acute and convalescent COVID-19 originated in the United States, Italy and Spain.

This CDR3 is 15 amino acids long. Germline-derived CDR1 and CDR2 are MDHEN and SYDVKM. V was shortened by 4 bases and J by 3 bases, with 16 bases between the two germline ends. This sequence originates from a human donor with active or convalescent COVID-19. The donor label of this sample is uncertain. The sequenced sample was peripheral blood. The rearrangement uses TRBV28 and TRBJ2-7; a weak D match, TRBD2 (5 bases). The CDR3 sequence: CASSWQSTGLYEQYF. CDR3 bases: TGTGCCAGCAGTTGGCAGTCAACCGGACTCTACGAGCAGTACTTC. The entire variable domain, with the rest obtained from reference TRBV28 and TRBJ2-7, is as follows: DVKVTQSSRYLVKRTGEKVFLECVQDMDHENMFWYRQDPGLGLRLIYFSYDVKMKEKGDIPEGYSVSREKKERFSLILESASTNQTSMYLCASSWQSTGLYEQYFGPGTRLTVT.